These T cell receptor beta chains were read from a single sample in a study of T cell repertoires in cytomegalovirus infection. Their recognized antigens are unknown. TCRdb redid the calling of the reads with MiXCR, one entry per CDR3 protein. This table has a few hundred thousand distinct CDR3 sequences, approximately 40% appearing once. The source material was cultured PBMCs, sampled from culture after CMV antigen stimulation. These receptor sequences come from a human donor in good health (CMV status not recorded). Some clones in this sample may be carry-over from other donors' samples. CDR3s leave out the opening cysteine and the closing phenylalanine or tryptophan.

V: TRBV7-2; length: 12; J: TRBJ1-3; CDR3: ASSLRDFGNTIY
V: TRBV6-6; length: 12; J: TRBJ1-6; CDR3: ASSYRQGSSPLH
V: TRBV6-2/TRBV6-3; length: 14; J: TRBJ2-3; CDR3: ASSLTAGVGTDTQY
V: TRBV5-1; length: 14; J: TRBJ2-5; CDR3: ASSYDSAWAQETQY
V: TRBV28; length: 13; J: TRBJ1-1; CDR3: ASSLLAGSDTEAF
V: TRBV7-2; length: 14; J: TRBJ1-3; CDR3: ASSLGTGRSGNTIY
V: TRBV7-9; length: 11; J: TRBJ1-1; CDR3: ASSLVSRTEAF
V: TRBV7-2; length: 12; J: TRBJ2-1; CDR3: ASSQGLAGGEQF
V: TRBV7-2; length: 15; J: TRBJ2-2; CDR3: ASSPLTGLAGTGELF
V: TRBV20-1; length: 13; J: TRBJ2-1; CDR3: SARPPGLENNEQF
V: TRBV10-3; length: 14; J: TRBJ1-5; CDR3: AIIDTAWTGSQPQH
V: TRBV7-9; length: 13; J: TRBJ1-1; CDR3: ASSLLGSLNTEAF
V: TRBV6-1; length: 11; J: TRBJ1-1; CDR3: ASSEREAYEAF
V: TRBV7-2; length: 16; J: TRBJ2-3; CDR3: ASSLSPRLAGITDTQY
V: TRBV28; length: 14; J: TRBJ2-4; CDR3: ASRKRITGIGDIQY
V: TRBV7-8; length: 15; J: TRBJ2-7; CDR3: ASSLGNLGGYSYEQY
V: TRBV4-1; length: 10; J: TRBJ2-1; CDR3: ASSQTGGSAF
V: TRBV6-6; length: 14; J: TRBJ2-3; CDR3: ASSYSGGLRGDTQY
V: TRBV15; length: 13; J: TRBJ2-7; CDR3: ATSRPGQGNYEQY
V: TRBV12-3/TRBV12-4; length: 11; J: TRBJ2-7; CDR3: ASSLSYFHEQY